The 8 T cell receptor beta chains presented below share a single source sample, sequenced in a study of control samples from healthy donors and cancer patients. TCRdb keeps only in-frame clones here, not all; method: immunoSEQ multiplex PCR. Of around 230,000 clones listed, 85% to 95% are singletons. The sample taken for sequencing was blood. All receptors come from a man aged 45 to 65 in good health.

The chain joins TRBV5-8 to TRBJ1-5, with D perhaps TRBD1 (6 bases). CDR3 length equals 14 residues. V was shortened by 4 bases and J by 3 bases, with 11 bases between the two germline ends. Germline V CDR1 and CDR2: SGHTS, YDEGEE. The CDR3 DNA follows: TGTGCCAGCAGCCTAGGACAGCTCAATCAGCCCCAGCATTTT. Translated, it gives CASSLGQLNQPQHF.

The gene calls are TRBV6-2 or TRBV6-3 and TRBJ1-5; no clear D gene. V was cut by 2 bases and J by 4 bases, with 6 bases left in between. The CDR3 length is 13 residues. Germline lookup yields CDR1 MNHEY and CDR2 SVGEGT. CDR3 DNA sequence: TGTGCCAGCAGTTACAGTGTTAATCAGCCCCAGCATTTT. The encoded protein is CASSYSVNQPQHF.

V usage is TRBV18 and J usage is TRBJ2-7, with unresolved D. The CDR3 covers 13 residues. The germline V gene has CDR1 KGHSH and CDR2 LQKENI. V was shortened by 0 bases and J by 4 bases, with 7 bases between the two germline ends. CDR3 loop: CASSPPARYEQYF. CDR3 nucleotide sequence: TGTGCCAGCTCACCACCGGCTAGGTACGAGCAGTACTTC.

CDR3 bases: TGTGCCAGCAGTTGGAATTCACCCCTCCACTTT. Amino acid sequence: CASSWNSPLHF. The V call is TRBV28, the J call TRBJ1-6; D unclear. CDR3 size: 11 residues. The germline V gene has CDR1 MDHEN and CDR2 SYDVKM. Deletions cut 4 bases from V and 7 bases from J, with 2 bases between.

The CDR3 is CATAPRDRVTEAFF. In DNA, the CDR3 is TGTGCCACAGCGCCCCGTGACAGGGTCACTGAAGCTTTCTTT. This chain links TRBV19 with TRBJ1-1; TRBD1 aligns across 7 bases. The germline CDR1 and CDR2 sequences are LNHDA and SQIVND (reference sequence). V was pared by 10 bases and J by 4 bases, with 12 bases of the junction left unmatched. The CDR3 extends over 14 amino acids.

This sequence joins TRBV7-9 and TRBJ2-3, with TRBD2 matching over 9 bases. The CDR3 has 14 residues. Germline V gene lookup returns CDR1 SEHNR and CDR2 FQNEAQ (reference sequence). Trimming removed 5 bases from V and 1 base from J; junction bases left unmatched: 1. The CDR3 nucleotides are TGTGCCAGCAGCCGACTAGCGGGCACAGATACGCAGTATTTT. Translation gives CASSRLAGTDTQYF.

V is TRBV19 and J is TRBJ1-3; a weak D match, TRBD1 (5 bases). Germline values: CDR1 LNHDA, CDR2 SQIVND (reference sequence). V was cut by 7 bases and J by 6 bases, with 19 bases left in between. This CDR3 region has 15 residues. CDR3 protein: CASKGPGWTENTIYF. The CDR3 DNA reads TGTGCCAGTAAGGGGCCAGGGTGGACGGAAAACACCATATATTTT. The full variable domain, with the rest looked up from reference TRBV19 and TRBJ1-3, is DGGITQSPKYLFRKEGQNVTLSCEQNLNHDAMYWYRQDPGQGLRLIYYSQIVNDFQKGDIAEGYSVSREKKESFPLTVTSAQKNPTAFYLCASKGPGWTENTIYFGEGSWLTVV.

This chain joins TRBV19 and TRBJ1-3; perhaps TRBD1 as D (5 bases). Germline assignment: CDR1 LNHDA and CDR2 SQIVND (reference sequence). Trimming took 6 bases from V and 8 from J, leaving 20 bases between them. The CDR3 is 15 residues long. The CDR3, as DNA: TGTGCCAGTAGGGACGGGGCCCATCTTACAGACACCATATATTTT. Its protein product is CASRDGAHLTDTIYF.